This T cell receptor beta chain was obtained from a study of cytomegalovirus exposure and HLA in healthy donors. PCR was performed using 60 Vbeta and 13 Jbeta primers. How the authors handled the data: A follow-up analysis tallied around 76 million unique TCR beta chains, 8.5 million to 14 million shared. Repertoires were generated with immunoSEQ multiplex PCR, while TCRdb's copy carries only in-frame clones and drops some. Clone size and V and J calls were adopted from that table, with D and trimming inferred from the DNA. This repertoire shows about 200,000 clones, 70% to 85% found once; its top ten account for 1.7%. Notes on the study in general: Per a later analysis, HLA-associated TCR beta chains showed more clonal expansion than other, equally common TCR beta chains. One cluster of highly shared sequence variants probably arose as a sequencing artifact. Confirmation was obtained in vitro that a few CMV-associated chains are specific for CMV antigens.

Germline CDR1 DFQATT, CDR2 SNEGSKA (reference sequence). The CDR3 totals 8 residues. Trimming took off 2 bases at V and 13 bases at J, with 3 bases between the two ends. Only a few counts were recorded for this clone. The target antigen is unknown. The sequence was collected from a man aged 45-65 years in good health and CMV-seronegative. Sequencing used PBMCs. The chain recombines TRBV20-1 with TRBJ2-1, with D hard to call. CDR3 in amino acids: CSARPQFF. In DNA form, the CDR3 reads TGCAGTGCTAGACCACAGTTCTTC.